What follows are 4 T cell receptor beta chains derived from one specimen sequenced in a study of monozygotic twins with inflammatory bowel disease. From the 5' RACE reads, TCRdb lists one entry per CDR3 protein and no DNA. The sample table sets out 150,000 to 200,000 distinct CDR3 sequences. The sample taken for sequencing was blood. Source of these receptors: a human donor with ulcerative colitis or Crohn's disease, or a healthy co-twin of an affected twin (not recorded which).

The J gene is TRBJ2-1, the V gene TRBV12-3 or TRBV12-4; the D call from TCRdb, TRBD1, cannot be confirmed without DNA. CDR3 length equals 11 residues. This CDR3 is CATYRATEQFF.

The J gene is TRBJ2-4, the V gene TRBV20-1; TCRdb selects TRBD2, and the lack of DNA leaves this call unchecked. Germline CDR1 and CDR2: DFQATT and SNEGSKA (reference sequence). CDR3 length: 14 residues. The CDR3 loop is CSAPSTSGGNIQYF.

The chain couples TRBV5-1 to TRBJ1-4. This CDR3 region has 15 residues. Germline assignment: CDR1 SGHRS and CDR2 YFSETQ. CDR3 amino acids: CASSLSGATNEKLFF.

This chain connects TRBV20-1 to TRBJ2-7; TCRdb lists TRBD1, though no DNA is available to test this call. Germline V lookup: CDR1 DFQATT, CDR2 SNEGSKA (reference sequence). The length of the CDR3 is 18 residues. CDR3 region: CSAWIRDRGPTFSYEQYF.